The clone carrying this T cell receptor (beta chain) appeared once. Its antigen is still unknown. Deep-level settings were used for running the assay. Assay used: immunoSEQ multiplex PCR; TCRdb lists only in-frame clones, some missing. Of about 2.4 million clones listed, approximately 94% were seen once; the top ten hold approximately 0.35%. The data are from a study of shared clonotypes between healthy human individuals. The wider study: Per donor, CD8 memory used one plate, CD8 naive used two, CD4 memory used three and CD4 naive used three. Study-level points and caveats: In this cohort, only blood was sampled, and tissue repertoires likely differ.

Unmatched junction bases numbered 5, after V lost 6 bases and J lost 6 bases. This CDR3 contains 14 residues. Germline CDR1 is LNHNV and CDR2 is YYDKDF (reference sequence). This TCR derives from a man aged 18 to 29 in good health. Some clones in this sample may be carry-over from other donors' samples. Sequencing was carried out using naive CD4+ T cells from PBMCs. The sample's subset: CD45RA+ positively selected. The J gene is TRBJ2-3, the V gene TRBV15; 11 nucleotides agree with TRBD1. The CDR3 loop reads CATSLDRGLDTQYF. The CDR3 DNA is TGTGCCACCAGTCTGGACAGGGGGCTCGATACGCAGTATTTT.